Listed below are T cell receptor beta chains from one sample, sequenced in a study of shared clonotypes between healthy human individuals. Sequencing used immunoSEQ multiplex PCR; TCRdb keeps in-frame clones, though not all of them. The sample lists about 1.5 million clones; under 99% were seen once. The sample was naive CD4+ T cells sorted from blood. The receptors originated from a man under 40 in good health. CDR3s include the opening cysteine and the closing phenylalanine or tryptophan. A D gene is named only where the DNA matches it firmly. Size tells how often a clone was seen (once, few, many) or the class of an expanded clone, and some rows leave it out.

d_gene,abundance,j_gene,v_gene,CDR3aa,CDR3nt
TRBD1,-,TRBJ1-5,TRBV7-6,CASSLGDRGGNQPQHF,TGTGCCAGCAGCTTAGGGGACAGGGGGGGCAATCAGCCCCAGCATTTT
-,-,TRBJ2-7,TRBV15,CATSREAGRGAEQYF,TGTGCCACCAGCAGAGAGGCGGGAAGGGGGGCCGAGCAGTACTTC
-,-,TRBJ2-7,TRBV28,CASSSLRGEQYF,TGTGCCAGCAGTTCTCTCAGGGGTGAGCAGTACTTC
TRBD1,-,TRBJ1-1,TRBV4-2,CASSHRQGTEAFF,TGTGCCAGCAGCCACCGACAGGGCACTGAAGCTTTCTTT
-,-,TRBJ2-6,TRBV5-1,CASSLARGSGANVLTF,TGCGCCAGCAGCTTGGCTCGCGGATCTGGGGCCAACGTCCTGACTTTC
TRBD1,-,TRBJ2-7,TRBV5-1,CASSFRDREYEQYF,TGCGCCAGCAGCTTCCGGGACAGGGAGTACGAGCAGTACTTC
-,-,TRBJ1-4,TRBV5-1,CASSKGERTNEKLFF,TGCGCCAGTTCCAAAGGGGAGCGAACTAATGAAAAACTGTTTTTT
TRBD2,-,TRBJ2-7,TRBV30,CAWTLAGIYEQYF,TGTGCCTGGACGCTAGCGGGAATTTACGAGCAGTACTTC
TRBD1,-,TRBJ1-2,TRBV10-3,CAIGASGQGGANYGYTF,TGTGCCATCGGGGCCTCCGGACAGGGGGGAGCTAACTATGGCTACACCTTC
TRBD1,-,TRBJ2-1,TRBV6-1,CASSEWLTGGADVAHNEQFF,TGTGCCAGCAGTGAATGGTTGACAGGGGGCGCGGACGTGGCACACAATGAGCAGTTCTTC
-,-,TRBJ2-5,TRBV5-1,CASSLSLGPQETQYF,TGCGCCAGCAGCTTGTCCCTAGGTCCCCAAGAGACCCAGTACTTC
-,-,TRBJ1-5,TRBV10-3,CAISGTPNQPQHF,TGTGCCATCAGTGGGACTCCAAATCAGCCCCAGCATTTT
-,once,TRBJ2-3,TRBV4-1,CASSQILGPTDTQYF,TGCGCCAGCAGCCAGATTTTGGGGCCGACAGATACGCAGTATTTT
TRBD1,-,TRBJ1-2,TRBV6-5,CASKDREWRNGYTF,TGTGCCAGCAAGGACAGGGAATGGCGTAATGGCTACACCTTC
-,-,TRBJ2-7,TRBV14,CASSQAGYEQYF,TGTGCCAGCAGCCAAGCTGGCTACGAGCAGTACTTC
-,once,TRBJ1-5,TRBV6-5,CASSFGGVGNQPQHF,TGTGCCAGCAGTTTTGGGGGTGTCGGCAATCAGCCCCAGCATTTT
TRBD2,-,TRBJ2-7,TRBV6-6,CASNETAGRAYEQYF,TGTGCCAGCAACGAAACCGCAGGGAGGGCCTACGAGCAGTACTTC
TRBD1,-,TRBJ2-1,TRBV29-1,CSETSGTGGGNEQFF,TGCAGCGAGACATCCGGGACAGGGGGTGGAAATGAGCAGTTCTTC
-,-,TRBJ2-1,TRBV7-9,CASSPTPVGQFF,TGTGCCAGCAGCCCGACCCCGGTGGGGCAGTTCTTC
-,-,TRBJ2-5,TRBV15,CATSREPRQETQYF,TGTGCCACCAGCAGAGAACCCCGGCAAGAGACCCAGTACTTC
-,few,TRBJ2-3,TRBV5-1,CASSLGSTDTQYF,TGCGCCAGCAGCTTGGGAAGCACAGATACGCAGTATTTT
TRBD2,-,TRBJ2-1,TRBV28,CASRRGVASGEGKQFF,TGTGCCAGCAGGAGAGGCGTTGCTAGCGGGGAGGGAAAACAGTTCTTC
-,-,TRBJ2-5,TRBV5-1,CASSFQGGETQYF,TGCGCCAGCAGCTTCCAGGGTGGAGAGACCCAGTACTTC
-,-,TRBJ2-5,TRBV7-6,CASSLATGQETQYF,TGTGCCAGCAGCTTAGCGACGGGGCAAGAGACCCAGTACTTC
TRBD1,-,TRBJ2-2,TRBV27,CASSSPGGANTGELFF,TGTGCCAGCAGTTCCCCAGGGGGCGCGAACACCGGGGAGCTGTTTTTT
TRBD2,-,TRBJ2-7,TRBV5-1,CASSKPPGTSGSGSSYEQYF,TGCGCCAGCAGCAAGCCCCCCGGGACTAGCGGGAGTGGAAGCTCCTACGAGCAGTACTTC
-,-,TRBJ1-4,TRBV7-9,CASSYAGASNEKLFF,TGTGCCAGCAGTTATGCAGGGGCAAGTAATGAAAAACTGTTTTTT
TRBD1,-,TRBJ2-1,TRBV11-3,CASSPGQGYNNEQFF,TGTGCCAGCAGCCCCGGACAGGGATATAACAATGAGCAGTTCTTC
-,-,TRBJ2-5,TRBV2,CASSGGTSQETQYF,TGTGCCAGCAGTGGCGGGACTTCTCAAGAGACCCAGTACTTC
-,-,TRBJ1-1,TRBV7-9,CASSPVLRAPKLGTEAFF,-
-,-,TRBJ2-1,TRBV5-4,CASSSPRDRHYNEQFF,TGTGCCAGCAGCTCCCCCCGGGACCGACACTACAATGAGCAGTTCTTC
-,-,TRBJ1-3,TRBV9,CASSLQAKTARVSGNTIYF,TGTGCCAGCAGCCTACAGGCGAAGACCGCGAGAGTCTCTGGAAACACCATATATTTT
-,-,TRBJ2-3,TRBV15,CATSPAVRDTQYF,TGTGCCACCAGCCCCGCTGTGCGGGATACGCAGTATTTT
-,-,TRBJ2-6,TRBV27,CASSLKTGYGSGANVLTF,TGTGCCAGCAGTTTAAAGACAGGCTATGGCTCTGGGGCCAACGTCCTGACTTTC
-,few,TRBJ1-5,TRBV5-6,CASSLGRVNQPQHF,TGTGCCAGCAGCTTGGGCAGGGTAAATCAGCCCCAGCATTTT
-,-,TRBJ1-4,TRBV5-1,CASSLAQGFEKLFF,TGCGCCAGCAGCTTGGCACAGGGATTTGAAAAACTGTTTTTT
TRBD2,-,TRBJ2-7,TRBV19,CASSSGGTSGYEQYF,TGTGCCAGTAGTAGCGGGGGGACTAGCGGCTACGAGCAGTACTTC
TRBD2,-,TRBJ2-1,TRBV5-4,CASTAREREPYNEQFF,TGTGCCAGCACCGCTCGGGAGCGGGAACCCTACAATGAGCAGTTCTTC
-,-,TRBJ2-7,TRBV18,CASSLKQGVGEQYF,TGTGCCAGCTCACTCAAGCAAGGAGTGGGCGAGCAGTACTTC
-,-,TRBJ2-7,TRBV19,CASRPGLLTNYEQYF,TGTGCCAGTAGGCCGGGCTTATTAACCAACTACGAGCAGTACTTC
-,-,TRBJ2-6,TRBV18,CASSPTQFSGANVLTF,TGTGCCAGCTCACCAACACAGTTCTCTGGGGCCAACGTCCTGACTTTC
TRBD2,-,TRBJ2-7,TRBV19,CATTGLAGTEQYF,TGTGCCACCACGGGACTAGCGGGAACCGAGCAGTACTTC
-,-,TRBJ2-6,TRBV7-9,CASRENSGANVLTF,TGTGCCAGCAGGGAAAACTCTGGGGCCAACGTCCTGACTTTC
TRBD1,-,TRBJ2-7,TRBV28,CASSLSTGGYEQYF,TGTGCCAGCAGTTTGTCGACAGGGGGGTACGAGCAGTACTTC
-,-,TRBJ1-2,TRBV28,CASRTSTRFGYTF,TGTGCCAGCAGGACTTCAACTCGGTTCGGCTACACCTTC
-,-,TRBJ1-2,TRBV2,CASSVGGTYGYTF,TGTGCCAGCAGTGTGGGGGGTACCTATGGCTACACCTTC
-,-,TRBJ2-5,TRBV4-1,CASSQDRSAGSQYF,TGCGCCAGCAGCCAAGATAGGTCAGCTGGGTCCCAGTACTTC
TRBD2,-,TRBJ2-5,TRBV7-2,CASSLAQAGVGETQYF,TGTGCCAGCAGCTTAGCGCAAGCGGGAGTGGGTGAGACCCAGTACTTC
-,-,TRBJ2-7,TRBV18,CASSPGGDEQYF,TGTGCCAGCTCACCGGGGGGAGACGAGCAGTACTTC
TRBD1,-,TRBJ1-3,TRBV18,CASSSSRGYGNTIYF,TGTGCCAGCTCATCCAGCAGGGGGTATGGAAACACCATATATTTT
-,-,TRBJ2-7,TRBV4-2,CASSQDPDRLSYEQYF,TGTGCCAGCAGCCAAGATCCGGACCGTCTCTCCTACGAGCAGTACTTC
TRBD2,-,TRBJ2-1,TRBV7-8,CASSIKRDSYNEQFF,TGTGCCAGCAGCATAAAGCGGGACTCCTACAATGAGCAGTTCTTC
-,-,TRBJ2-2,TRBV5-1,CASSLFRSDTGELFF,TGCGCCAGCAGCTTGTTCAGGTCTGACACCGGGGAGCTGTTTTTT
-,-,TRBJ2-5,TRBV29-1,CSVDMASGETQYF,TGCAGCGTTGATATGGCGAGCGGAGAGACCCAGTACTTC
TRBD1,-,TRBJ2-1,TRBV13,CASGTGVGNEQFF,TGTGCCAGCGGGACAGGGGTCGGCAATGAGCAGTTCTTC